The 8 T cell receptor beta chains below were found in one sample sequenced in a study of T cell repertoires in cytomegalovirus infection. TCRdb independently ran MiXCR on the reads; one entry per CDR3 protein. Among about 770,000 distinct CDR3 sequences listed, about 27% were seen once. No antigen is known for these receptors. The sequences come from cultured CD8+ T cells from PBMCs, collected from culture after CMV antigen stimulation. Receptor source: a human donor in good health (CMV status not recorded). Some clones in this sample may be carry-over from other donors' samples.

This clonotype was seen a few times. The chain couples TRBV7-6 to TRBJ2-3; TRBD1 aligns across 11 bases. Losses at the gene ends were 2 bases for V and 1 base for J; bases not matched to a gene: 8. Germline V gene sequence: CDR1 SGHVS, CDR2 FNYEAQ. CDR3 size: 18 residues. DNA for the CDR3: TGTGCCAGCAGCTTAAACAGAAGGACAGGGGGCCGCACAGATACGCAGTATTTT. It translates to CASSLNRRTGGRTDTQYF.

This clonotype was found a few times. This chain connects TRBV7-8 to TRBJ2-2; TRBD2 matches at 12 bases. V dropped 5 bases and J dropped 9; count of bases not matched to a gene: 4. The germline V gene encodes CDR1 SGHVS and CDR2 FQNEAQ. CDR3 length equals 14 residues. CDR3 residues: CASSPTSGGRELFF. The CDR3 DNA reads as TGTGCCAGCAGCCCGACTAGCGGGGGTCGGGAGCTGTTTTTT.

This clonotype was seen at least ten times. The chain links TRBV6-1 to TRBJ2-1; D is undetermined. The CDR3 is 13 residues long. The germline V gene encodes CDR1 MNHNS and CDR2 SASEGT. Trimming cost V 2 bases and J 3 bases, with 5 bases left between them. The CDR3 sequence is CASSERLYNEQFF. The CDR3 nucleotides are TGTGCCAGCAGTGAACGGCTCTACAATGAGCAGTTCTTC.

V is TRBV6-1 and J is TRBJ2-5; D tentatively reads TRBD1 or TRBD2 (5 bases each). The CDR3 is 19 residues long. Germline CDR1 and CDR2: MNHNS and SASEGT. Trimming left V 5 bases short and J 6 bases short, with 31 bases between. CDR3 residues: CASSTGPLAAASIGKTQYF. DNA for the CDR3: TGTGCCAGCAGTACGGGGCCTTTGGCCGCAGCCTCTATCGGAAAGACCCAGTACTTC.

This clonotype has a handful of counts. The chain links TRBV12-3 or TRBV12-4 to TRBJ2-1; D is uncertain. V was trimmed by 3 bases and J by 7 bases, leaving 10 bases between them. This CDR3 has 13 amino acids. DNA for the CDR3: TGTGCCAGCAGTTTCGGCAGTGAGAATGAGCAGTTCTTC. Amino acid sequence: CASSFGSENEQFF.

This chain links TRBV6-1 with TRBJ2-6; a weak D match, TRBD1 (6 bases). Trimming cost V 10 bases and J 4 bases, with 14 bases left between them. CDR1 and CDR2 from the germline V gene are MNHNS and SASEGT. The CDR3 runs 14 residues. CDR3 loop: CATTGFTGANVLTF. The CDR3, as DNA: TGTGCCACCACAGGGTTTACCGGGGCCAACGTCCTGACTTTC.

This sequence joins TRBV15 and TRBJ1-3; weak D call: TRBD1 (5 bases). V was pared by 9 bases and J by 2 bases, with 11 bases between. Germline CDR1 is LNHNV and CDR2 is YYDKDF (reference sequence). The CDR3 is 13 amino acids. The CDR3 nucleotides read TGTGCCACAGAAGGGGTTGCTGGAAACACCATATATTTT. Amino acids: CATEGVAGNTIYF.

The table lists this clonotype with many counts. The chain recombines TRBV11-2 with TRBJ2-3; D is perhaps TRBD1 or TRBD2 (5 bases each). The germline V gene has CDR1 SGHAT and CDR2 FQNNGV. V lost 3 bases and J lost 1, with 23 bases in between. This CDR3 contains 19 residues. CDR3 loop: CASSLGYGTLSGGTDTQYF. For the CDR3, the DNA is TGTGCCAGCAGCTTGGGCTACGGGACCCTAAGTGGTGGCACAGATACGCAGTATTTT. Full variable domain (outside the CDR3, taken from reference TRBV11-2 and TRBJ2-3): EAGVAQSPRYKIIEKRQSVAFWCNPISGHATLYWYQQILGQGPKLLIQFQNNGVVDDSQLPKDRFSAERLKGVDSTLKIQPAKLEDSAVYLCASSLGYGTLSGGTDTQYFGPGTRLTVL.